These 30 T cell receptor beta chains were all obtained from the same sample, sequenced in a study of blood T cell repertoires in COVID-19. This table comes from immunoSEQ multiplex PCR, and its TCRdb copy is limited to in-frame clones, with some not included. The table lists 90,000 to 130,000 clones, roughly four fifths of them singletons. Specimen: peripheral blood. The receptors come from a man aged 70 or older with acute or convalescent COVID-19.

The chain is built from TRBV7-2 and TRBJ1-4, with D possibly being TRBD1 (6 bases). V was shortened by 8 bases and J by 4 bases, with 17 bases between the two germline ends. This CDR3 spans 15 amino acids. In germline, CDR1 is SGHTA, CDR2 FQGNSA. DNA for the CDR3: TGTGCCAGCTCTCTAGGACAGCCGCTTAATGAAAAACTGTTTTTT. This translates into CASSLGQPLNEKLFF. The variable domain in full, completed from reference TRBV7-2 and TRBJ1-4, reads GAGVSQSPSNKVTEKGKDVELRCDPISGHTALYWYRQSLGQGLEFLIYFQGNSAPDKSGLPSDRFSAERTGGSVSTLTIQRTQQEDSAVYLCASSLGQPLNEKLFFGSGTQLSVL.

The rearrangement links TRBV27 to TRBJ2-7, with D unresolved. V was cut by 0 bases and J by 2 bases, with 11 bases left in between. CDR1 and CDR2 (germline): MNHEY, SMNVEV (reference sequence). The CDR3 spans 15 residues. CDR3: CASSLSAENPYEQYF. The DNA for the CDR3 is TGTGCCAGCAGTTTATCTGCGGAAAATCCCTACGAGCAGTACTTC.

This chain connects TRBV9 to TRBJ2-1; TRBD2 matches at 9 bases. Germline V gene sequence: CDR1 SGDLS, CDR2 YYNGEE. With V trimmed by 2 bases and J by 7 bases, 7 bases remained unmatched. The CDR3 has 15 residues. The CDR3 DNA is TGTGCCAGCAGCGTTCATAGCGGGAGTATTAATGAGCAGTTCTTC. This encodes CASSVHSGSINEQFF.

The chain is built from TRBV5-1 and TRBJ1-3; TRBD1 matches 7 bases. V trimming: 0 bases; J trimming: 3 bases; junction bases outside the gene matches: 0. This CDR3 has 14 amino acids. Germline loops: CDR1 SGHRS, CDR2 YFSETQ. The CDR3 coding sequence is TGCGCCAGCAGCTTGGGACAGGGTGGAAACACCATATATTTT. Translation: CASSLGQGGNTIYF.

The CDR3 DNA follows: TGTGCCAGCCACGGGTCCGGAAACACCATATATTTT. Translated: CASHGSGNTIYF. The rearrangement links TRBV28 to TRBJ1-3; no definite D call. This CDR3 is 12 amino acids long. Trimming removed 8 bases from V and 4 bases from J, with 9 bases in between. Germline CDR1 and CDR2: MDHEN and SYDVKM.

The rearrangement joins TRBV5-5 to TRBJ1-2, with a weak D call TRBD1 (5 bases). This CDR3 is built from 16 residues. The germline V gene has CDR1 SGHKS and CDR2 YYEKEE (reference sequence). With 2 bases removed from V and 0 bases from J, the gap between germline ends came to 14 bases. Here the CDR3 DNA reads TGTGCCAGCAGCTTAAGTATGGGGGGTACTAACTATGGCTACACCTTC. Translation gives CASSLSMGGTNYGYTF.

The V gene is TRBV2, the J gene TRBJ2-5, with 12 nucleotides matching TRBD1. The CDR3 extends over 18 amino acids. J gave up 1 base and V 10 bases, and 16 bases lay outside the gene matches. CDR1 and CDR2 from the germline V gene are SNHLY and FYNNEI. CDR3: CATAGGTGGNWGQETQYF. The CDR3 coding sequence is TGTGCCACGGCGGGCGGGACAGGGGGCAACTGGGGCCAAGAGACCCAGTACTTC.

The chain is built from TRBV19 and TRBJ2-1, with 9 bases matching TRBD2. After removal of 2 bases from V and 9 bases from J, the junction contained 5 bases not matched to a gene. The CDR3 has 14 residues. Per germline, CDR1 LNHDA and CDR2 SQIVND (reference sequence). In DNA form, the CDR3 reads TGTGCCAGTAGTATACTAGCGGGGAAGGGTGAGCAGTTCTTC. Its translation: CASSILAGKGEQFF. The full variable domain, its missing parts supplied by reference TRBV19 and TRBJ2-1, is DGGITQSPKYLFRKEGQNVTLSCEQNLNHDAMYWYRQDPGQGLRLIYYSQIVNDFQKGDIAEGYSVSREKKESFPLTVTSAQKNPTAFYLCASSILAGKGEQFFGPGTRLTVL.

The V gene is TRBV5-1, the J gene TRBJ2-7; D might be TRBD2 (6 bases). CDR3 length equals 15 residues. The V end was cut by 7 bases, the J end by 0 bases, with 17 bases between. Germline CDR1 and CDR2: SGHRS and YFSETQ. The CDR3 sequence: CASGSGEIYSYEQYF. In nucleotides, the CDR3 is TGCGCCAGCGGCTCGGGGGAGATCTACTCCTACGAGCAGTACTTC.

The chain couples TRBV5-6 to TRBJ1-5, with no clear D. The V and J ends lost 2 bases and 0 bases respectively, with 9 bases between them. The length of the CDR3 is 15 residues. The germline V gene has CDR1 SGHDT and CDR2 YYEEEE. CDR3 residues: CASSFFFSSNQPQHF. The CDR3 coding sequence is TGTGCCAGCAGCTTTTTTTTCTCTAGCAATCAGCCCCAGCATTTT.

This clone was found a few times. J is TRBJ1-1 and V is TRBV13; TRBD1 is a possible D gene (5 bases). Deletions cut 4 bases from V and 4 bases from J, with 13 bases between. The CDR3 length is 14 residues. Germline V gene lookup returns CDR1 PRHDT and CDR2 FYEKMQ (reference sequence). As DNA, the CDR3 is TGTGCCAGCAGCTCTGGACTGGGGGGCACTGAAGCTTTCTTT. Translation: CASSSGLGGTEAFF. Filled out from reference TRBV13 and TRBJ1-1, the complete variable domain reads AAGVIQSPRHLIKEKRETATLKCYPIPRHDTVYWYQQGPGQDPQFLISFYEKMQSDKGSIPDRFSAQQFSDYHSELNMSSLELGDSALYFCASSSGLGGTEAFFGQGTRLTVV.

V is TRBV25-1 and J is TRBJ1-2; D uncertain. Germline V gene lookup returns CDR1 MGHDK and CDR2 SYGVNS. This CDR3 is 14 amino acids long. Trimming removed 3 bases at V and 2 bases at J, with 10 bases between. The CDR3 region is CASSDTGNNYGYTF. The CDR3 nucleotides are TGTGCCAGCAGTGATACGGGGAACAACTATGGCTACACCTTC.

The rearrangement joins TRBV9 to TRBJ2-3; 9 bases agree with TRBD2. This CDR3 has 15 amino acids. Trimming took 5 bases from V and 1 from J; bases not matched to a gene: 5. The germline gives CDR1 SGDLS, CDR2 YYNGEE. The CDR3 coding sequence is TGTGCCAGCAGGCGCGGGGGGGCGGGCACAGATACGCAGTATTTT. Protein sequence: CASRRGGAGTDTQYF.

This chain connects TRBV7-9 to TRBJ1-4; D possibly corresponds to TRBD1 (6 bases). The CDR3 length is 15 residues. Germline-derived CDR1 and CDR2 are SEHNR and FQNEAQ (reference sequence). Trimming pared 2 bases from V and 5 bases from J, leaving 12 bases between. CDR3 residues: CASSLLAGENEKLFF. The CDR3 region has the DNA TGTGCCAGCAGCTTATTAGCAGGGGAAAATGAAAAACTGTTTTTT.

The chain is built from TRBV28 and TRBJ1-3; D is ambiguous. There are 15 residues in the CDR3. Germline CDR1 is MDHEN and CDR2 is SYDVKM. V was trimmed by 1 base and J by 0 bases, leaving 7 bases between them. The CDR3 region is CASSLSISSGNTIYF. CDR3 coding DNA: TGTGCCAGCAGTTTATCCATCAGCTCTGGAAACACCATATATTTT. Variable domain in full (rest from reference TRBV28 and TRBJ1-3): DVKVTQSSRYLVKRTGEKVFLECVQDMDHENMFWYRQDPGLGLRLIYFSYDVKMKEKGDIPEGYSVSREKKERFSLILESASTNQTSMYLCASSLSISSGNTIYFGEGSWLTVV.

The chain combines TRBV29-1 with TRBJ2-2, with D possibly matching TRBD1 (6 bases). Trimming cost V 3 bases and J 2 bases, with 10 bases left between them. CDR1 is SQVTM and CDR2 is ANQGSEA in the germline V gene. This CDR3 comprises 14 residues. As DNA, the CDR3 is TGCAGCGTTGATGGACAGATAAACACCGGGGAGCTGTTTTTT. The encoded protein is CSVDGQINTGELFF.

The chain carries TRBV10-3 and TRBJ2-7; 8 nucleotides match TRBD1. V lost 9 bases, J lost 1 base, and 8 bases stayed unmatched. The CDR3 covers 14 residues. Looked up from germline, CDR1 is ENHRY and CDR2 is SYGVKD. In DNA form, the CDR3 reads TGTGCCATTTTCAAGGGGACAGGTTCCTACGAGCAGTACTTC. Translation gives CAIFKGTGSYEQYF.

The chain is built from TRBV12-5 and TRBJ1-1, with a weak D call TRBD1 (5 bases). The CDR3 runs 15 residues. V was shortened by 1 base and J by 7 bases, with 16 bases between the two germline ends. The germline V gene encodes CDR1 LGHNT and CDR2 FRNRAP. The CDR3 DNA is TGTGCTAGTGGTTTGGGCGGGGAGGGACCGATTGAAGCTTTCTTT. Residues: CASGLGGEGPIEAFF.

The V gene is TRBV28, the J gene TRBJ2-7; D possibly corresponds to TRBD1 (6 bases). The CDR3 runs to 16 residues. Trimming took 6 bases from V and 3 from J, leaving 21 bases between them. Per the germline V gene, CDR1 is MDHEN and CDR2 is SYDVKM. CDR3 coding DNA: TGTGCCAGCAGGTTAACGGGACACCTGAGGTACTACGAGCAGTACTTC. Protein sequence: CASRLTGHLRYYEQYF.

The V gene is TRBV7-2, the J gene TRBJ2-7; 11 nucleotides agree with TRBD1. Per the germline V gene, CDR1 is SGHTA and CDR2 is FQGNSA. With 4 bases clipped from V and 6 bases from J, the junction kept 8 bases outside the gene matches. The CDR3 runs 15 residues. The CDR3 region has the DNA TGTGCCAGCAGCTACGTGCGGACAGGGGGCCGCGAGCAGTACTTC. Translating gives CASSYVRTGGREQYF.

The chain joins TRBV5-1 to TRBJ1-2, with 8 bases aligning to TRBD1. V dropped 4 bases and J dropped 3; count of bases not matched to a gene: 8. Germline loops: CDR1 SGHRS, CDR2 YFSETQ. The CDR3 is 15 residues long. The CDR3: CASSPQGALDYGYTF. DNA for the CDR3: TGCGCCAGCAGCCCTCAGGGGGCCCTAGACTATGGCTACACCTTC.

The rearrangement links TRBV6-1 to TRBJ2-7; 8 bases align to TRBD1. CDR3 size: 15 residues. Looked up from germline, CDR1 is MNHNS and CDR2 is SASEGT. Trimming removed 2 bases from V and 1 base from J; junction bases left unmatched: 4. The CDR3 sequence is CASSEQGANSYEQYF. The CDR3, as DNA: TGTGCCAGCAGTGAACAGGGGGCGAATTCCTACGAGCAGTACTTC.

Comments on this clone: At the DNA level, this CDR3 is encoded by other sequences in the same sample as well. The rearrangement links TRBV6-5 to TRBJ2-3; 7 bases match TRBD1. The CDR3 sequence is 14 residues long. The ends lost 7 bases at V and 1 base at J; junction bases unmatched: 5. Germline assignment: CDR1 MNHEY and CDR2 SVGAGI. The CDR3 nucleotides read TGTGCCAGCATTAGGGACAGAGGCACAGATACGCAGTATTTT. Its protein product is CASIRDRGTDTQYF.

This clone has more than one count but fewer than ten. The V gene is TRBV2, the J gene TRBJ2-7; D ambiguous. Germline lookup yields CDR1 SNHLY and CDR2 FYNNEI. The CDR3 loop spans 12 amino acids. Trimming removed 5 bases at V and 3 bases at J, with 8 bases between. DNA of the CDR3: TGTGCCAGCAGTCGCACTAACTACGAGCAGTACTTC. Translating it yields CASSRTNYEQYF.

This chain connects TRBV11-3 to TRBJ2-2; TRBD2 matches 10 bases. Germline assignment: CDR1 SGHNT and CDR2 YENEEA. V shed 4 bases, J shed 0 bases, and the junction held 2 bases outside the gene matches. The length of the CDR3 is 16 residues. The CDR3 DNA reads as TGTGCCAGCAGCTGGACTAGCGGAGCGAACACCGGGGAGCTGTTTTTT. Residues: CASSWTSGANTGELFF. Together with reference TRBV11-3 and TRBJ2-2, the CDR3 gives the full variable domain: EAGVVQSPRYKIIEKKQPVAFWCNPISGHNTLYWYLQNLGQGPELLIRYENEEAVDDSQLPKDRFSAERLKGVDSTLKIQPAELGDSAVYLCASSWTSGANTGELFFGEGSRLTVL.

This rearrangement joins TRBV5-1 to TRBJ1-5; 8 positions match TRBD1. This CDR3 has 15 amino acids. Per germline, CDR1 SGHRS and CDR2 YFSETQ. The junction had 6 bases not matched to a gene; V was cut back by 1 base and J by 6 bases. The DNA of the CDR3 is TGCGCCAGCAGCTTGATGGCAGGGGGCGGTCAGCCCCAGCATTTT. This sequence encodes CASSLMAGGGQPQHF.

The rearrangement joins TRBV5-4 to TRBJ2-7; 11 bases match TRBD2. Germline V lookup: CDR1 SGHNT, CDR2 YYREEE (reference sequence). V dropped 2 bases and J dropped 6; count of bases not matched to a gene: 10. This CDR3 has 16 residues. Here the CDR3 DNA reads TGTGCCAGCAGCTTCCTAGCGGGGGGCCTCGCCCGCGAGCAGTACTTC. This translates into CASSFLAGGLAREQYF.

The V gene is TRBV19, the J gene TRBJ2-1; perhaps TRBD1 as D (6 bases). CDR1 and CDR2 (germline): LNHDA, SQIVND (reference sequence). The CDR3 loop spans 14 amino acids. The V end lost 8 bases, the J end lost 2 bases, and 13 bases lay between the germline ends. The CDR3 DNA sequence: TGTGCCAGTCGGTTACGGACAGCCTACAATGAGCAGTTCTTC. Translating gives CASRLRTAYNEQFF.

This rearrangement joins TRBV7-2 to TRBJ1-6, with a possible D match to TRBD1 (6 bases). The CDR3 covers 15 residues. The germline gives CDR1 SGHTA, CDR2 FQGNSA. V was clipped by 7 bases and J by 7 bases, with 17 bases between them. The DNA of the CDR3 is TGTGCCAGCACCCCCCCCCAGGGGCGAAATTCACCCCTCCACTTT. Translated, it gives CASTPPQGRNSPLHF. The variable domain in full, with the rest retrieved from reference TRBV7-2 and TRBJ1-6, is GAGVSQSPSNKVTEKGKDVELRCDPISGHTALYWYRQSLGQGLEFLIYFQGNSAPDKSGLPSDRFSAERTGGSVSTLTIQRTQQEDSAVYLCASTPPQGRNSPLHFGNGTRLTVT.

This sequence joins TRBV30 and TRBJ1-4; D possibly corresponds to TRBD1 (5 bases). Trimming pared 8 bases from V and 4 bases from J, leaving 11 bases between. There are 12 residues in the CDR3. Germline V gene lookup returns CDR1 GTSNPN and CDR2 SVGIG (reference sequence). The CDR3 sequence is CAGVGLNEKLFF. In nucleotides, the CDR3 is TGTGCCGGGGTGGGGCTTAATGAAAAACTGTTTTTT.